This T cell receptor (beta chain) was captured in a study of T cell responses to AZD1222 COVID-19 vaccine (dated by TCRdb to the early 2020s). Study-level background: TCR sequencing was performed for roughly 250 trial participants, of whom 207 were given two doses of AZD1222 and about 25 were given two doses of MenACWY control vaccine. Enrollment into the trials was organized by age into subgroups of 18-55, 56-69 and 70-plus years, and those subgroups contained roughly 140, 27 and 60 TCR-sequenced participants, respectively.

Interpreted using the paper, the time point label stands for: about 28 days (+/-7) after the second vaccine dose. Because spike-specific TCR depth and breadth did not differ between the two schedules, AZD1222 recipients who got a second dose at roughly 4 weeks were pooled with those who got a second dose at roughly 12 weeks. Samples from vaccinated people were obtained from the UK trials COV001 and COV002, which included a single-blind randomized controlled phase 2/3 trial of AZD1222 (ChAdOx1 nCoV-19) in healthy adults. Trial participant PBMC samples were collected at day 0 and day 28 after the second dose for TCRbeta chain sequencing. As to this clone: The specificity of this receptor is unknown. Nothing much larger sits one base from this clone, and base qualities are not available.

Counted from cysteine to phenylalanine, this CDR3 has 16 amino acids. CDR3 DNA is the only sequence kept; it has 48 bases, read in frame from the first base. Deletion took 3 bases off V and 7 bases off J, with a span of 22 bases between the germline ends. The germline V gene encodes CDR1 SGDLS and CDR2 YYNGEE. Overall results and qualifications from the work: Most participants were white British and females outnumbered males, and the authors suggested that clonal diversity may have been underestimated. Conclusions about previously exposed vaccinees are limited, since just five or six AZD1222 recipients were seropositive for SARS-CoV-2 at baseline. The whole spike protein was spanned by vaccine-associated CD4 TCRs, and dominant responses were seen in regions 160-218 and 743-854. Nearly half of unique spike-specific TCRs reportedly recognized epitopes outside regions mutated in the B.1.351 and B.1.1.7 variants. A significant rise in spike-specific TCR breadth and depth was observed after two AZD1222 doses relative to day 0 and relative to MenACWY recipients. Because no samples from the day 14 peak response were available, repertoires could be characterized only after the peak T cell response. The 56-69-year group was small, and its depth increase did not reach significance, likely because of low power.

The CDR3 regions of human TCRbeta chains were analyzed by immunosequencing. Per the authors' processing: TCRs in the repertoires were compared against a reference library of SARS-CoV-2-specific TCRs that had been generated with the MIRA antigen-specificity platform. Breadth was defined as the fraction of unique TCRs that were SARS-CoV-2-associated. Depth was defined as the fraction of total T cells that were SARS-CoV-2-associated. Using the MIRA data, each spike-specific TCR was mapped to the spike region that the TCR reacts to and placed in a CD4 or CD8 class. Log10-transformed breadth and depth values were compared by one-way ANOVA with Sidak's multiple comparisons tests. TCRdb provides this immuneACCESS table in a form limited to in-frame rearrangements. Some clones are lacking; in checked studies, under half of them reflect an unresolved V gene, and why the rest are absent is not known. V, J and clone size reflect that table, while D and trimming were determined from the DNA. The sample includes roughly 120,000 clones, with approximately 89% observed a single time. The top ten constitute approximately 4.4% of the sample.

This receptor was taken from an adult who received the AZD1222 COVID-19 vaccine. Sequencing used peripheral blood, obtained 28 days after the second AZD1222 dose. The chain uses TRBV9 and TRBJ1-1; the D gene is perhaps TRBD1, from 5 matching bases. Read as DNA, the sequence is TGTGCCAGCAGCGGGGGACCGGAAAAGGGTGGGCTTGAAGCTTTCTTT. Translated, this is CASSGGPEKGGLEAFF. With all but the CDR3 taken from the reference TRBV9 and TRBJ1-1 genes, the full variable domain is: DSGVTQTPKHLITATGQRVTLRCSPRSGDLSVYWYQQSLDQGLQFLIQYYNGEERAKGNILERFSAQQFPDLHSELNLSSLELGDSALYFCASSGGPEKGGLEAFFGQGTRLTVV.